This T cell receptor (beta chain) originates from a study of T-cell memory formation after mild COVID-19. A 5'RACE reaction primed in the constant segment made cDNA libraries of TCR alpha and TCR beta, and these carried sample barcodes and UMIs. TCRdb recomputed calls from the 5' RACE reads with MiXCR, one row per CDR3 protein. The sample contains around 340,000 distinct CDR3 sequences, approximately 13% of which appear only once. The CDR3 length is 12 residues. Germline V gives CDR1 SGHTA, CDR2 FQGNSA. The V gene lost 5 bases and the J gene lost 5 bases, with 9 bases spanning the gap. This clonotype showed up just a few times. Its specificity is unknown. The study's findings and limits: The CD4+ clones that contracted clustered mainly within CM and EM, and the CD8+ clones concentrated in EMRA. Second-wave clones with a day 37 peak had unconfirmed SARS-CoV-2 specificity. The study detected some responding clones in pre-infection memory, suggesting cross-reactive memory joined.

This clonotype was sampled from a man aged 18 to 29 who had mild COVID-19 (a few samples of this study predate the infection). Cell type and time point are not known. The rearrangement links TRBV7-2 to TRBJ2-5; D gene ambiguous. Sequencing was carried out using PBMCs or a T cell subset sorted from them (not recorded which). CDR3: CASSPYDETQYF. In DNA form, the CDR3 reads TGTGCCAGCAGCCCGTATGATGAGACCCAGTACTTC. Variable domain in full (rest from reference TRBV7-2 and TRBJ2-5): GAGVSQSPSNKVTEKGKDVELRCDPISGHTALYWYRQSLGQGLEFLIYFQGNSAPDKSGLPSDRFSAERTGGSVSTLTIQRTQQEDSAVYLCASSPYDETQYFGPGTRLLVL.